Detailed here is one T cell receptor beta chain. Germline V CDR1 and CDR2: MNHEY, SMNVEV (reference sequence). The CDR3 consists of 14 residues. V was pared by 0 bases and J by 3 bases, with 9 bases between. This specimen belongs to a study of T cells after yellow fever vaccination. It was through 5'RACE template switching that TCR cDNA was made, with a universal primer site and UMIs added. TCRdb analysed the 5' RACE reads with MiXCR anew, one entry per CDR3 protein. The data show about 85,000 distinct CDR3 sequences, with roughly 15% seen just once and 20% to 25% held by the top ten. The chain is built from TRBV27 and TRBJ2-7; D is ambiguous. This material consisted of CD8+ T cells not binding an NS4B(214-222) dextramer, sorted from PBMCs, taken 20 to 25 days after the first yellow fever vaccination. The TCR was taken from a man aged 18 to 29 who received the YFV17D yellow fever vaccine. CDR3 in amino acids: CASSLSNGFYEQYF. The CDR3 DNA reads TGTGCCAGCAGTTTATCGAATGGGTTCTACGAGCAGTACTTC.